The 30 T cell receptor beta chains below were found in one sample sequenced in a study of blood T cell repertoires in COVID-19. Profiling relied on immunoSEQ multiplex PCR, and the TCRdb table lists in-frame clones only, not all of them. The table lists over 65,000 clones, roughly 79% of them singletons, with around 43% in the top ten. The sequenced material came from peripheral blood. The receptor set was obtained from an elderly man with acute or convalescent COVID-19.

The chain carries TRBV7-3 and TRBJ2-1; TRBD2 matches at 9 bases. Germline V gene lookup returns CDR1 SGHTA and CDR2 FQGTGA. CDR3 length: 15 amino acids. J gave up 0 bases and V 3 bases, and 0 bases lay outside the gene matches. As DNA, the CDR3 is TGTGCCAGCAGCTTTAGCGGGAGCTCCTACAATGAGCAGTTCTTC. Translated, it gives CASSFSGSSYNEQFF.

V and J are TRBV28 and TRBJ2-7, with TRBD2 identical over 7 bases. This CDR3 is built from 14 residues. Germline-derived CDR1 and CDR2 are MDHEN and SYDVKM. Trimming took 1 base from V and 3 from J; bases not matched to a gene: 3. CDR3 protein: CASSLLGGNYEQYF. CDR3 DNA: TGTGCCAGCAGTTTATTGGGGGGGAACTACGAGCAGTACTTC.

The rearrangement uses TRBV19 and TRBJ1-2, with no clear D. Per the germline V gene, CDR1 is LNHDA and CDR2 is SQIVND (reference sequence). This CDR3 is 14 amino acids long. Between the trimmed V and J ends, which lost 5 bases and 1 base, there was a span of 11 bases. The CDR3 loop reads CASSGWSFNYGYTF. The DNA for the CDR3 is TGTGCCAGTAGTGGCTGGAGTTTTAACTATGGCTACACCTTC.

In this sample, this clone turned up once. The genes are TRBV2 and TRBJ2-7; TRBD2 matches 7 bases. With V trimmed by 2 bases and J by 6 bases, 19 bases remained unmatched. This CDR3 is built from 18 residues. Germline V gene lookup returns CDR1 SNHLY and CDR2 FYNNEI. The CDR3 DNA follows: TGTGCCAGCAGTGAATATGGGCTTTTCAGGAGGGAGGGCCGCGAGCAGTACTTC. It yields the protein CASSEYGLFRREGREQYF.

This clone was observed many times. The CDR3 protein is CASAYGGRGNTIYF. CDR3 bases: TGTGCCAGCGCATACGGGGGACGGGGAAACACCATATATTTT. The chain employs TRBV6-5 and TRBJ1-3, with D perhaps matching TRBD1 (5 bases). Per germline, CDR1 MNHEY and CDR2 SVGAGI. V was cut by 8 bases and J by 4 bases, with 15 bases left in between. This CDR3 contains 14 residues.

This clone was counted only a few times. CDR3 in amino acids: CAISDGTGEYF. The CDR3 DNA reads as TGTGCCATCAGTGACGGGACAGGGGAGTACTTC. The rearrangement uses TRBV10-3 and TRBJ2-7; 10 bases align to TRBD1. The V gene's germline CDR1 is ENHRY and CDR2 SYGVKD. The CDR3 runs 11 residues. The junction had 1 base not matched to a gene; V was cut back by 3 bases and J by 11 bases.

This chain uses TRBV28 with TRBJ2-7; D possibly corresponds to TRBD1 (7 bases). The germline CDR1 and CDR2 sequences are MDHEN and SYDVKM. With 3 bases removed from V and 5 bases from J, the gap between germline ends came to 14 bases. The CDR3 contains 14 residues. The CDR3 sequence is CASSFGGTVDEQYF. CDR3 nucleotides: TGTGCCAGCAGTTTTGGCGGGACAGTGGACGAGCAGTACTTC.

The chain is built from TRBV30 and TRBJ1-1; the match to TRBD1 covers 11 bases. Trimming at V came to 3 bases and at J to 8 bases, leaving 5 bases not matched to a gene. Looked up from germline, CDR1 is GTSNPN and CDR2 is SVGIG (reference sequence). The length of the CDR3 is 13 residues. Here the CDR3 reads CAWSGQGASEAFF. In nucleotides, the CDR3 is TGTGCCTGGAGCGGACAGGGGGCGTCAGAAGCTTTCTTT.

The chain couples TRBV5-1 to TRBJ2-6; unclear D gene. The V end was cut by 3 bases, the J end by 0 bases, with 10 bases between. The CDR3 covers 16 residues. Per the germline V gene, CDR1 is SGHRS and CDR2 is YFSETQ. The CDR3 DNA sequence: TGCGCCAGCAGCTCCCCGGGTTCCTCTGGGGCCAACGTCCTGACTTTC. The encoded protein is CASSSPGSSGANVLTF. Supplemented by reference TRBV5-1 and TRBJ2-6, the full variable domain reads KAGVTQTPRYLIKTRGQQVTLSCSPISGHRSVSWYQQTPGQGLQFLFEYFSETQRNKGNFPGRFSGRQFSNSRSEMNVSTLELGDSALYLCASSSPGSSGANVLTFGAGSRLTVL.

The table lists this clone with a few counts. The genes are TRBV5-5 and TRBJ2-7; 7 bases are a match to TRBD1. The CDR3 is 16 amino acids. Germline values: CDR1 SGHKS, CDR2 YYEKEE (reference sequence). The V segment lost 4 bases and the J segment 2 bases; nucleotides outside the gene matches: 12. CDR3 DNA: TGTGCCAGCAGCCGCCGACAGGGTATAGGGGCCTACGAGCAGTACTTC. It translates to CASSRRQGIGAYEQYF.

The gene calls are TRBV4-1 and TRBJ2-6; the D gene is possibly TRBD2 (6 bases). Trimming pared 0 bases from V and 7 bases from J, leaving 13 bases between. Germline assignment: CDR1 MGHRA and CDR2 YSYEKL. The CDR3 has 16 residues. The CDR3 is CASSQDWGRLANVLTF. The DNA for the CDR3 is TGCGCCAGCAGCCAAGATTGGGGGAGGCTCGCCAACGTCCTGACTTTC.

This clone was found a few times. V is TRBV5-1 and J is TRBJ1-3; 7 nucleotides match TRBD1. CDR3 length: 15 amino acids. The J segment lost 0 bases and the V segment lost 0 bases, leaving 0 bases of the junction unmatched. The V gene's germline CDR1 is SGHRS and CDR2 YFSETQ. CDR3 sequence: CASSLGTGSGNTIYF. The CDR3 DNA reads as TGCGCCAGCAGCTTGGGGACAGGCTCTGGAAACACCATATATTTT.

In its sample, this clone was seen many times. The J gene is TRBJ1-5, the V gene TRBV19, with 12 bases lining up with TRBD1. After removal of 1 base from V and 4 bases from J, the junction contained 11 bases not matched to a gene. Germline CDR1 and CDR2: LNHDA and SQIVND (reference sequence). The CDR3 totals 19 residues. This chain's CDR3 is CASSIGWGGTGGPNQPQHF. In DNA, the CDR3 is TGTGCCAGTAGTATAGGATGGGGAGGGACAGGGGGCCCTAATCAGCCCCAGCATTTT.

CDR3 DNA sequence: TGTGCCAGCTCTACCGCAGGGGACACTGAAGCTTTCTTT. Translation gives CASSTAGDTEAFF. The chain recombines TRBV18 with TRBJ1-1; D is possibly TRBD1 (6 bases). CDR1 and CDR2 (germline): KGHSH, LQKENI. This CDR3 spans 13 amino acids. Trimming stripped 6 bases from V and 3 bases from J, with 11 bases between. The full variable domain, in which reference TRBV18 and TRBJ1-1 provide the parts outside the CDR3, is NAGVMQNPRHLVRRRGQEARLRCSPMKGHSHVYWYRQLPEEGLKFMVYLQKENIIDESGMPKERFSAEFPKEGPSILRIQQVVRGDSAAYFCASSTAGDTEAFFGQGTRLTVV.

The chain links TRBV30 to TRBJ1-5; D perhaps matches TRBD1 (6 bases). Looked up from germline, CDR1 is GTSNPN and CDR2 is SVGIG (reference sequence). With 2 bases removed from V and 5 bases from J, the gap between germline ends came to 10 bases. This CDR3 comprises 13 residues. CDR3 coding DNA: TGTGCCTGGAGTCAGGGGAAGGATCAGCCCCAGCATTTT. It specifies CAWSQGKDQPQHF.

The chain recombines TRBV28 with TRBJ1-2; D not certain. V lost 7 bases and J 4 bases, leaving 16 bases between the germline ends. The germline V gene encodes CDR1 MDHEN and CDR2 SYDVKM. The CDR3 is 14 amino acids. In DNA, the CDR3 is TGTGCCAGCACCCCCGGCCCAAGAGGCTATGGCTACACCTTC. It translates to CASTPGPRGYGYTF.

CDR3 region: CARSPQKRGYQETQYF. The CDR3, as DNA: TGTGCCAGAAGCCCTCAGAAGCGGGGGTACCAAGAGACCCAGTACTTC. The gene calls are TRBV7-5 and TRBJ2-5; TRBD2 reflects the table's D call only, with no check against the DNA. TRBV7-5 is a pseudogene segment. The CDR3 totals 16 residues.

This clone showed up just once. This chain links TRBV10-3 with TRBJ1-2; a possible D gene is TRBD1 (6 bases). The CDR3 totals 14 residues. Between the trimmed V and J ends, which lost 5 bases and 3 bases, there was a span of 13 bases. The germline CDR1 and CDR2 sequences are ENHRY and SYGVKD. CDR3 DNA sequence: TGTGCCATCAGTCCTTCGACAGGTTACTATGGCTACACCTTC. Translating gives CAISPSTGYYGYTF.

The V call is TRBV5-1, the J call TRBJ1-2; a possible D gene is TRBD1 (5 bases). The germline CDR1 and CDR2 sequences are SGHRS and YFSETQ. CDR3 length equals 16 residues. Trimming took 0 bases from V and 8 from J, leaving 20 bases between them. The CDR3 nucleotides are TGCGCCAGCAGCTTGGGAGGGACTCCCACCCGGGAGGGCTACACCTTC. It codes for CASSLGGTPTREGYTF.

The V gene is TRBV18, the J gene TRBJ2-2; 10 nucleotides line up with TRBD1. The CDR3 loop spans 17 amino acids. The germline gives CDR1 KGHSH, CDR2 LQKENI. The V and J ends lost 4 bases and 2 bases, in that order; junction bases with no gene match: 7. The CDR3 DNA follows: TGTGCCAGCTCACGACAGGGGGCCACTAGAAACACCGGGGAGCTGTTTTTT. Its translation is CASSRQGATRNTGELFF.

The chain uses TRBV7-3 and TRBJ2-3; 10 positions match TRBD2. The V gene's germline CDR1 is SGHTA and CDR2 FQGTGA. Trimming removed 3 bases from V and 6 bases from J; junction bases left unmatched: 6. The CDR3 has 15 amino acids. The CDR3, as DNA: TGTGCCAGCAGCTTTACTAGCGGGGATGGGGATACGCAGTATTTT. Residues: CASSFTSGDGDTQYF. Full variable domain (missing parts from reference TRBV7-3 and TRBJ2-3): GAGVSQTPSNKVTEKGKYVELRCDPISGHTALYWYRQSLGQGPEFLIYFQGTGAADDSGLPNDRFFAVRPEGSVSTLKIQRTERGDSAVYLCASSFTSGDGDTQYFGPGTRLTVL.

The chain's CDR3 is CASSRDTLFSYEQYF. CDR3 sequence (DNA): TGTGCCAGCAGCCGGGACACTTTGTTCTCCTACGAGCAGTACTTC. The chain recombines TRBV5-8 with TRBJ2-7, with TRBD1 as a possible D gene (6 bases). Germline CDR1 and CDR2: SGHTS and YDEGEE. V was pared by 4 bases and J by 0 bases, with 14 bases between. This CDR3 spans 15 amino acids.

V usage is TRBV28 and J usage is TRBJ1-2; D might be TRBD1 (5 bases). V dropped 6 bases and J dropped 0 bases, with 17 bases sitting between them. Germline V CDR1 and CDR2: MDHEN, SYDVKM. This CDR3 comprises 16 residues. CDR3 amino acids: CASSPGGIGSNYGYTF. The CDR3 nucleotides read TGTGCCAGCAGCCCGGGGGGGATTGGGTCTAACTATGGCTACACCTTC.

CDR3 sequence (DNA): TGTGCCAGCAGCAAACAGGGGCGATCTCCCCAAGAGACCCAGTACTTC. Translating it yields CASSKQGRSPQETQYF. The rearrangement joins TRBV7-2 to TRBJ2-5; 7 bases are a match to TRBD1. The CDR3 sequence is 16 residues long. The junction had 10 bases not matched to a gene; V was cut back by 5 bases and J by 1 base. In germline, CDR1 is SGHTA, CDR2 FQGNSA.

This clone was counted between two and nine times. The chain links TRBV19 to TRBJ2-1; the match to TRBD2 covers 7 bases. The germline gives CDR1 LNHDA, CDR2 SQIVND (reference sequence). The V and J ends lost 4 bases and 4 bases, in that order; junction bases with no gene match: 10. The CDR3 is 16 residues long. The CDR3, as DNA: TGTGCCAGTAGTAGGTGGGTGGGAGGGGATTACAATGAGCAGTTCTTC. Residues: CASSRWVGGDYNEQFF.

The rearrangement joins TRBV7-9 to TRBJ2-2; tentative D call: TRBD2 (5 bases). V gave up 6 bases and J gave up 1 base, with 9 bases separating them. CDR1 is SEHNR and CDR2 is FQNEAQ in the germline V gene (reference sequence). The CDR3 length is 14 residues. CDR3 sequence (DNA): TGTGCCAGCAGACTAGTAGGGAACACCGGGGAGCTGTTTTTT. Protein product: CASRLVGNTGELFF.

The chain uses TRBV7-2 and TRBJ2-7, with TRBD1 identical over 9 bases. Germline assignment: CDR1 SGHTA and CDR2 FQGNSA. V was clipped by 0 bases and J by 3 bases; unmatched bases: 3. CDR3 length: 15 residues. The CDR3 DNA reads TGTGCCAGCAGCTTAGCGGGGACAGGGAACTACGAGCAGTACTTC. Translated, it gives CASSLAGTGNYEQYF.

The chain uses TRBV19 and TRBJ1-1; weak D call: TRBD1 (6 bases). The CDR3 extends over 14 amino acids. The V and J ends lost 5 bases and 2 bases respectively, with 12 bases between them. Germline CDR1 LNHDA, CDR2 SQIVND (reference sequence). Here the CDR3 DNA reads TGTGCCAGTAGTCCCCGGGACATAAACACTGAAGCTTTCTTT. Protein sequence: CASSPRDINTEAFF.

This sequence joins TRBV29-1 and TRBJ1-1, with a possible D match to TRBD1 (5 bases). This CDR3 region has 12 residues. The germline gives CDR1 SQVTM, CDR2 ANQGSEA. Trimming took off 4 bases at V and 4 bases at J, with 10 bases between the two ends. The CDR3 region is CSVAGGSTEAFF. Written as DNA, the CDR3 is TGCAGCGTTGCGGGGGGAAGCACTGAAGCTTTCTTT.

V is TRBV11-2 and J is TRBJ2-5, with 7 nucleotides matching TRBD1. Germline V gene lookup returns CDR1 SGHAT and CDR2 FQNNGV. This CDR3 is 14 amino acids long. With 1 base clipped from V and 5 bases from J, the junction kept 4 bases outside the gene matches. As DNA, the CDR3 is TGTGCCAGCAGCTTAGGATTCAGGGGGGAGACCCAGTACTTC. Its protein product is CASSLGFRGETQYF.